The 29 T cell receptor beta chains given below trace back to one sample, sequenced in a study of T cell responses to AZD1222 COVID-19 vaccine. Clones were sequenced by immunoSEQ multiplex PCR, and TCRdb holds only the in-frame ones, with some missing. Of around 99,000 clones listed, around 87% are singletons. This material consisted of peripheral blood, taken 28 days after the second AZD1222 dose. These receptors came from an adult who received the AZD1222 COVID-19 vaccine.

Comments on this clone: Other DNA sequences within the sample encode an identical CDR3. The chain couples TRBV27 to TRBJ1-5; D call uncertain. Trimming left V 2 bases short and J 6 bases short, with 8 bases between. The CDR3 loop spans 13 amino acids. Germline-derived CDR1 and CDR2 are MNHEY and SMNVEV (reference sequence). Written as DNA, the CDR3 is TGTGCCAGCAGTTTAGGTGGTGGTCAGCCCCAGCATTTT. Translated: CASSLGGGQPQHF.

The chain joins TRBV7-9 to TRBJ2-3; weak D call: TRBD2 (5 bases). V lost 2 bases, J lost 2 bases, and 11 bases lay in between. The germline gives CDR1 SEHNR, CDR2 FQNEAQ (reference sequence). The CDR3 runs 15 residues. The CDR3 bases are TGTGCCAGCAGCTTAACTGCGCGGGTCACAGATACGCAGTATTTT. It specifies CASSLTARVTDTQYF.

This rearrangement joins TRBV10-1 to TRBJ2-3, with D maybe TRBD1 (6 bases). CDR3 length: 15 residues. Germline V lookup: CDR1 WNHNN, CDR2 SYGVQD (reference sequence). The V end lost 11 bases, the J end lost 2 bases, and 20 bases lay between the germline ends. CDR3 sequence (DNA): TGCGCCGCCAGCAGGGGAAGGGTCGACACAGATACGCAGTATTTT. Translation: CAASRGRVDTDTQYF.

The rearrangement uses TRBV20-1 and TRBJ2-1; D is ambiguous. V lost 3 bases and J lost 7, with 7 bases in between. CDR3 length equals 11 residues. Germline V gene sequence: CDR1 DFQATT, CDR2 SNEGSKA (reference sequence). In nucleotides, the CDR3 is TGCAGTGCTAGTTTGGTGAATGAGCAGTTCTTC. Translated: CSASLVNEQFF.

V is TRBV7-2 and J is TRBJ2-7; the D gene is possibly TRBD2 (6 bases). The CDR3 has 14 residues. Trimming removed 3 bases at V and 2 bases at J, with 11 bases between. Germline lookup yields CDR1 SGHTA and CDR2 FQGNSA. Here the CDR3 DNA reads TGTGCCAGCAGCTTGGGCGGGGTGACCTACGAGCAGTACTTC. As protein: CASSLGGVTYEQYF.

This sequence joins TRBV7-2 and TRBJ2-1, with TRBD1 matching 7 bases. Germline lookup yields CDR1 SGHTA and CDR2 FQGNSA. Trimming at V came to 3 bases and at J to 4 bases, leaving 6 bases not matched to a gene. This CDR3 has 15 residues. CDR3 region: CASSLFGTEYNEQFF. The CDR3 DNA reads TGTGCCAGCAGCTTGTTCGGGACAGAATACAATGAGCAGTTCTTC. Combining the CDR3 with reference TRBV7-2 and TRBJ2-1 gives the whole variable domain GAGVSQSPSNKVTEKGKDVELRCDPISGHTALYWYRQSLGQGLEFLIYFQGNSAPDKSGLPSDRFSAERTGGSVSTLTIQRTQQEDSAVYLCASSLFGTEYNEQFFGPGTRLTVL.

CDR3 region: CASRQVSGWAGISGMNQPQHF. Written as DNA, the CDR3 is TGTGCCAGCAGACAAGTCTCGGGGTGGGCGGGCATCAGCGGGATGAATCAGCCCCAGCATTTT. V is TRBV27 and J is TRBJ1-5; D uncertain. The CDR3 spans 21 residues. The V end was cut by 6 bases, the J end by 4 bases, with 34 bases between. Germline CDR1 and CDR2: MNHEY and SMNVEV (reference sequence).

This clone is medium-sized within its sample. An end of the junction does not agree with germline; a read error may underlie this. The V call is TRBV27, the J call TRBJ1-2, with a weak D call TRBD1 (5 bases). Germline lookup yields CDR1 MNHEY and CDR2 SMNVEV (reference sequence). This CDR3 contains 14 residues. The CDR3 DNA follows: TGTGCCACCAGTATTTCTGGGGCGAACTATGGCTACACCTTC. It codes for CATSISGANYGYTF.

This clone was found once. This CDR3 reads CASSLGLAGGLGNEQFF. For the CDR3, the DNA is TGTGCCAGCAGCCTCGGACTAGCGGGAGGGCTCGGCAATGAGCAGTTCTTC. The chain uses TRBV5-4 and TRBJ2-1, with 15 bases lining up with TRBD2. The CDR3 sequence is 17 residues long. V lost 4 bases and J lost 6; bases outside the gene matches: 8. The germline gives CDR1 SGHNT, CDR2 YYREEE (reference sequence).

The chain is built from TRBV4-3 and TRBJ1-4, with a possible D match to TRBD1 (5 bases). Trimming left V 0 bases short and J 4 bases short, with 9 bases between. The germline V gene encodes CDR1 LGHNA and CDR2 YSLEER. The length of the CDR3 is 15 residues. The CDR3 loop is CASSQDGTDNEKLFF. The CDR3, as DNA: TGCGCCAGCAGCCAAGATGGGACGGATAATGAAAAACTGTTTTTT.

The V and J genes are TRBV18 and TRBJ2-7; no definite D call. Trimming took 2 bases from V and 6 from J, leaving 5 bases between them. This CDR3 region has 11 residues. Germline lookup yields CDR1 KGHSH and CDR2 LQKENI. CDR3 protein: CASSPLREQYF. CDR3 nucleotide sequence: TGTGCCAGCTCACCATTGCGCGAGCAGTACTTC.

J is TRBJ2-7 and V is TRBV11-1, with D possibly being TRBD1 (5 bases). Trimming pared 4 bases from V and 7 bases from J, leaving 8 bases between. The CDR3 spans 11 residues. Germline V gene sequence: CDR1 SGHAT, CDR2 FQDESV (reference sequence). The CDR3: CASSSRVEQYF. CDR3 in DNA: TGTGCCAGCAGCTCCAGGGTTGAGCAGTACTTC.

This sequence joins TRBV4-2 and TRBJ1-5; no firm D call. The CDR3 is 16 residues long. Per the germline V gene, CDR1 is LGHNA and CDR2 is YNFKEQ. Trimming removed 0 bases at V and 9 bases at J, with 18 bases between. DNA for the CDR3: TGTGCCAGCAGCCAAGATCCGAGCAGTCGTCAACGGCCCCAGCATTTT. It codes for CASSQDPSSRQRPQHF.

Concerning this clone itself: A single base separates this from a much larger clone, so it may be a read error. This chain connects TRBV7-6 to TRBJ2-7; D remains ambiguous. Germline-derived CDR1 and CDR2 are SGHVS and FNYEAQ. V was cut by 5 bases and J by 2 bases, with 4 bases left in between. The CDR3 runs 11 residues. CDR3 loop: CASSPPYEQYF. The CDR3 DNA reads as TGTGCCAGCAGCCCCCCCTACGAGCAGTACTTC.

This clone has just one count. The chain couples TRBV12-3 or TRBV12-4 to TRBJ1-2; D not resolved. CDR3 length: 12 amino acids. The ends were cut back, 5 bases at V and 3 bases at J, with 7 bases in the middle. The CDR3 DNA follows: TGTGCCAGCAGTCGGGGTTACTATGGCTACACCTTC. It encodes CASSRGYYGYTF.

Only one count was recorded for this clone. V gene TRBV3-1 (or the pseudogene TRBV3-2) combines with J gene TRBJ2-7, with TRBD2 matching 8 bases. CDR3 size: 15 residues. Germline V gene sequence: CDR1 LGHDT, CDR2 YNNKEL (reference sequence). Trimming took 8 bases from V and 3 from J; bases not matched to a gene: 12. CDR3 amino acids: CASQRRISGNYEQYF. DNA for the CDR3: TGTGCCAGCCAAAGAAGGATTAGCGGGAACTACGAGCAGTACTTC.

Concerning this clone: At the DNA level, this CDR3 is encoded by other sequences in the same sample as well. The chain recombines TRBV19 with TRBJ1-5, with TRBD1 matching over 11 bases. This CDR3 has 16 amino acids. V trimming: 2 bases; J trimming: 6 bases; junction bases outside the gene matches: 6. CDR1 is LNHDA and CDR2 is SQIVND in the germline V gene (reference sequence). The CDR3 loop reads CASSIPGQGARQPQHF. In nucleotides, the CDR3 is TGTGCCAGTAGTATACCCGGACAGGGGGCACGTCAGCCCCAGCATTTT.

The gene calls are TRBV28 and TRBJ2-7; perhaps TRBD2 as D (5 bases). The CDR3 length is 13 residues. V was cut by 2 bases and J by 3 bases, with 8 bases left in between. Germline V gives CDR1 MDHEN, CDR2 SYDVKM. The CDR3 region has the DNA TGTGCCAGCAGTTTACCGGGAAACTACGAGCAGTACTTC. Protein: CASSLPGNYEQYF. The whole variable domain, remainder taken from reference TRBV28 and TRBJ2-7, is DVKVTQSSRYLVKRTGEKVFLECVQDMDHENMFWYRQDPGLGLRLIYFSYDVKMKEKGDIPEGYSVSREKKERFSLILESASTNQTSMYLCASSLPGNYEQYFGPGTRLTVT.

The chain employs TRBV7-6 and TRBJ2-1; 7 bases match TRBD2. This CDR3 has 13 residues. CDR1 SGHVS and CDR2 FNYEAQ come from the germline V gene. Unmatched junction bases numbered 1, after V lost 2 bases and J lost 6 bases. The CDR3 is CASSLQRGNEQFF. Written as DNA, the CDR3 is TGTGCCAGCAGCTTACAGCGGGGCAATGAGCAGTTCTTC.

The rearrangement links TRBV2 to TRBJ2-2, with unresolved D. CDR1 and CDR2 from the germline V gene are SNHLY and FYNNEI. The CDR3 sequence is 16 residues long. V was shortened by 3 bases and J by 2 bases, with 13 bases between the two germline ends. CDR3 amino acids: CASSESLVTNTGELFF. CDR3 DNA sequence: TGTGCCAGCAGTGAGTCATTGGTTACCAACACCGGGGAGCTGTTTTTT.

This chain uses TRBV10-3 with TRBJ2-7, with 9 nucleotides matching TRBD2. This CDR3 spans 14 amino acids. The germline V gene encodes CDR1 ENHRY and CDR2 SYGVKD. V gave up 10 bases and J gave up 1 base; unmatched junction bases: 8. The CDR3 reads CASSEAGGSYEQYF. The DNA of the CDR3 is TGTGCCAGCTCGGAAGCGGGGGGTTCCTACGAGCAGTACTTC.

This chain uses TRBV4-3 with TRBJ2-2; no clear D. CDR1 is LGHNA, CDR2 YSLEER, per germline. The CDR3 is 15 residues long. V was cut by 1 base and J by 2 bases, with 8 bases left in between. The CDR3 sequence is CASSQGQINTGELFF. The DNA for the CDR3 is TGCGCCAGCAGCCAAGGGCAGATTAACACCGGGGAGCTGTTTTTT.

The rearrangement joins TRBV27 to TRBJ2-7, with 11 bases aligning to TRBD1. V trimming: 6 bases; J trimming: 6 bases; junction bases outside the gene matches: 10. Germline-derived CDR1 and CDR2 are MNHEY and SMNVEV (reference sequence). The CDR3 is 15 residues long. CDR3 DNA sequence: TGTGCCAGCAGCCTCCCACCAGGGACAGGGGGCGAGCAGTACTTC. Protein: CASSLPPGTGGEQYF.

The V call is TRBV4-3, the J call TRBJ2-5; tentatively, D is TRBD1 or TRBD2 (5 bases each). V was pared by 1 base and J by 1 base, with 19 bases between. Germline loops: CDR1 LGHNA, CDR2 YSLEER. This CDR3 spans 18 amino acids. The CDR3, as DNA: TGCGCCAGCAGCCAAGGCCTTCTTACGGGGACGGTCCAAGAGACCCAGTACTTC. It translates to CASSQGLLTGTVQETQYF.

This clone came up once. The chain carries TRBV19 and TRBJ2-1; TRBD2 aligns across 9 bases. Germline V gene sequence: CDR1 LNHDA, CDR2 SQIVND (reference sequence). V lost 3 bases, J lost 7 bases, and 10 bases stayed unmatched. This CDR3 contains 16 residues. CDR3 sequence reads: CASSITSGPEGNEQFF. The CDR3 region has the DNA TGTGCCAGTAGTATTACTAGCGGGCCGGAAGGGAATGAGCAGTTCTTC.

There are a few counts of this clone. The chain carries TRBV23-1 and TRBJ1-5, with D unclear. TRBV23-1 is labeled an ORF, and its function is uncertain. V lost 5 bases and J lost 5, with 13 bases in between. This CDR3 is built from 14 residues. The CDR3 here is CASSTFRCDQPQHF. Written as DNA, the CDR3 is TGCGCCAGCAGTACGTTCAGGTGCGATCAGCCCCAGCATTTT.

The V gene is TRBV2, the J gene TRBJ1-2; D may be TRBD1 (5 bases). CDR1 is SNHLY and CDR2 is FYNNEI in the germline V gene. V lost 7 bases to trimming and J lost 3 bases, with 9 bases between them. The length of the CDR3 is 12 residues. Written as DNA, the CDR3 is TGTGCCAGCACTGGGGGGGACTATGGCTACACCTTC. The encoded protein is CASTGGDYGYTF.

The CDR3 protein is CASSRGAGLGTQYF. CDR3 DNA sequence: TGTGCCAGCAGCCGTGGGGCCGGCTTAGGTACGCAGTATTTT. The V and J genes are TRBV11-2 and TRBJ2-3; D perhaps matches TRBD1 (5 bases). Trimming shortened V by 5 bases and J by 8 bases, and 17 bases separated the two germline ends. The germline V gene has CDR1 SGHAT and CDR2 FQNNGV. There are 14 residues in the CDR3.

The chain carries TRBV6-2 or TRBV6-3 and TRBJ1-5; D possibly corresponds to TRBD1 (5 bases). The V end lost 7 bases, the J end lost 4 bases, and 14 bases lay between the germline ends. This CDR3 has 14 amino acids. CDR1 is MNHEY and CDR2 is SVGEGT in the germline V gene. The CDR3 loop is CASTPGGENQPQHF. CDR3 sequence (DNA): TGTGCCAGCACCCCGGGGGGGGAAAATCAGCCCCAGCATTTT.